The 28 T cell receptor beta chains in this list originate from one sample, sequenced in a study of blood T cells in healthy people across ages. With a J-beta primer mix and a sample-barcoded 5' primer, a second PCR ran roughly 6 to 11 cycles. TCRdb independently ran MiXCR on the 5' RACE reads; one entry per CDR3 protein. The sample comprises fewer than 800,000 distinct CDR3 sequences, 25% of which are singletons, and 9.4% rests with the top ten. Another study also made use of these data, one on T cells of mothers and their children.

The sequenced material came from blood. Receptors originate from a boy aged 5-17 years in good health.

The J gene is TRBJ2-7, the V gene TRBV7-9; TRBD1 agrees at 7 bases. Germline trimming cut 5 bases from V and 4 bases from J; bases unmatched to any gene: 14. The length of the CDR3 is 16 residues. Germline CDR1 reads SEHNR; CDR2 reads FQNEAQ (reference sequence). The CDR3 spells CASSESYGAGGYEQYF. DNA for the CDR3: TGTGCCAGCAGCGAGTCCTATGGTGCAGGGGGATACGAGCAGTACTTC.

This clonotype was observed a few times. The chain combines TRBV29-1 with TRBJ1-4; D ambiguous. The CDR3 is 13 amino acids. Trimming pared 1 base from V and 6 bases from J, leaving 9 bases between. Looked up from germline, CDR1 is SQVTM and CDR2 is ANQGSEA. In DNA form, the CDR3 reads TGCAGCGTTGAAGCGGGAGATTATGAAAAACTGTTTTTT. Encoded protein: CSVEAGDYEKLFF. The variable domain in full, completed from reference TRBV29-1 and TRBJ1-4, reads SAVISQKPSRDICQRGTSLTIQCQVDSQVTMMFWYRQQPGQSLTLIATANQGSEATYESGFVIDKFPISRPNLTFSTLTVSNMSPEDSSIYLCSVEAGDYEKLFFGSGTQLSVL.

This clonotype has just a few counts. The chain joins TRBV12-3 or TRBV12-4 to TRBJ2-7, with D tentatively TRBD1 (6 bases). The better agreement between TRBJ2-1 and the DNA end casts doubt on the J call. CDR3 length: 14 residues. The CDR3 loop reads CASSPRTAYNEQFF. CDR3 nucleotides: TGTGCCAGCAGCCCACGGACAGCCTACAATGAGCAGTTCTTC.

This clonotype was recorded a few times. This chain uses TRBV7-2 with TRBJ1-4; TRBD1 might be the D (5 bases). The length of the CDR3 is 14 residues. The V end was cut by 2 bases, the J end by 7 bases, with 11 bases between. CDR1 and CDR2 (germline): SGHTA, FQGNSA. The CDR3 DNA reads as TGTGCCAGCAGCTTAAGAGGCGGGGGTGAAAAACTGTTTTTT. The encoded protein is CASSLRGGGEKLFF.

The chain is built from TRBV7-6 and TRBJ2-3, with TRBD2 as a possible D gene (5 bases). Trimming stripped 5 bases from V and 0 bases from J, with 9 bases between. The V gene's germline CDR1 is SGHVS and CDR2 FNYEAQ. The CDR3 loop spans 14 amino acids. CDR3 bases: TGTGCCAGCAGCCACAGCGGTAGCACAGATACGCAGTATTTT. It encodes CASSHSGSTDTQYF.

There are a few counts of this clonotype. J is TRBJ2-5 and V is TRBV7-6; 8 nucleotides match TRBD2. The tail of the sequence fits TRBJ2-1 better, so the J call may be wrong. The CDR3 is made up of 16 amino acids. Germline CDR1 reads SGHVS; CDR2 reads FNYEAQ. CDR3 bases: TGTGCCAGCAGCTCCCCGGGGGGGGCGGGGGGAAATGAGCAGTTCTTC. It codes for CASSSPGGAGGNEQFF.

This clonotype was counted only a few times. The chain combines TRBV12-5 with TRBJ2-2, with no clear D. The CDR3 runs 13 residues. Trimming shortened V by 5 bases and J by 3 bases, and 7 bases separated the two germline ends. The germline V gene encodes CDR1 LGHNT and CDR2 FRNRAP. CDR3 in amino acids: CASGRWDTGELFF. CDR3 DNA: TGTGCTAGTGGTCGGTGGGACACCGGGGAGCTGTTTTTT.

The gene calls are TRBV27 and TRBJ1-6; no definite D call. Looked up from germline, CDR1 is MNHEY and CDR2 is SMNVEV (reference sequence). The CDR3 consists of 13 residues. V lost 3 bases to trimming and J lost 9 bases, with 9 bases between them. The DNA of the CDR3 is TGTGCCAGCAGTTTCGCACCGATTTCACCCCTCCACTTT. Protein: CASSFAPISPLHF.

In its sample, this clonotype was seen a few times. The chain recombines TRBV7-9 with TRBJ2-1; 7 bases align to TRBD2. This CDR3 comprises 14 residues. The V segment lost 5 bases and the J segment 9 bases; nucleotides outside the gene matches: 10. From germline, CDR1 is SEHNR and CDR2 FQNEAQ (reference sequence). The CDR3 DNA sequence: TGTGCCAGCAGCGGGCCCGGGACTACCTTTGAGCAGTTCTTC. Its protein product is CASSGPGTTFEQFF. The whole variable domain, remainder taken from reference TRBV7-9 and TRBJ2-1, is DTGVSQNPRHKITKRGQNVTFRCDPISEHNRLYWYRQTLGQGPEFLTYFQNEAQLEKSRLLSDRFSAERPKGSFSTLEIQRTEQGDSAMYLCASSGPGTTFEQFFGPGTRLTVL.

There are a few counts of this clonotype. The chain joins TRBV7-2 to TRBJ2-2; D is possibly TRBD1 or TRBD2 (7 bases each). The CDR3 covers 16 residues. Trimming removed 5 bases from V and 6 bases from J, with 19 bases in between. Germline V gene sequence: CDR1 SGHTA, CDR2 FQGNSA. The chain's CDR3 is CASSQGGRGMPGELFF. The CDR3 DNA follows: TGTGCCAGCAGCCAGGGGGGGAGGGGGATGCCCGGGGAGCTGTTTTTT.

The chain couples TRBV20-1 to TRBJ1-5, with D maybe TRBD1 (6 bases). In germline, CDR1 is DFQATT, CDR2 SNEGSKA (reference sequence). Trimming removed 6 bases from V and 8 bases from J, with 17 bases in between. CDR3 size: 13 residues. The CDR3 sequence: CSAGGLRGEPQHF. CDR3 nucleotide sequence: TGCAGTGCCGGAGGCCTTAGGGGGGAGCCCCAGCATTTT.

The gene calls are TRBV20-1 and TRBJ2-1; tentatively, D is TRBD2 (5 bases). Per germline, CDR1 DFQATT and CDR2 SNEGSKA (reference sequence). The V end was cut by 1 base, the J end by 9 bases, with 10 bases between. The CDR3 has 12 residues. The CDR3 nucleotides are TGCAGTGCTAGAGGACCTAGCCTTGAGCAGTTCTTC. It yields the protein CSARGPSLEQFF.

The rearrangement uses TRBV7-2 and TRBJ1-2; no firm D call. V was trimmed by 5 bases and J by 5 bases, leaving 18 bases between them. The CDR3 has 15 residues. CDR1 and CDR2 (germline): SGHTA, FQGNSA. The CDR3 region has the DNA TGTGCCAGCAGCCCCTCGACCCCTCAGCTATATGGCTACACCTTC. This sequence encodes CASSPSTPQLYGYTF.

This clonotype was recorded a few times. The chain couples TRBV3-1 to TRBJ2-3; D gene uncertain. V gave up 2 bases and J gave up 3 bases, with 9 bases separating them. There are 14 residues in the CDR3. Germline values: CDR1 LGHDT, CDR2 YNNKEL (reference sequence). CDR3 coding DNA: TGTGCCAGCAGCCAATCGGTAGTGACAGATACGCAGTATTTT. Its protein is CASSQSVVTDTQYF.

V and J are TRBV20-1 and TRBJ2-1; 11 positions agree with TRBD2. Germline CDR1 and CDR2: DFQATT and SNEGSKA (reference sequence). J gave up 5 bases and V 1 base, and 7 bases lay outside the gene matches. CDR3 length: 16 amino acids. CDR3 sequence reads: CSARVSTSGIDNEQFF. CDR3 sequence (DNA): TGCAGTGCTAGAGTGTCGACTAGCGGGATCGACAATGAGCAGTTCTTC.

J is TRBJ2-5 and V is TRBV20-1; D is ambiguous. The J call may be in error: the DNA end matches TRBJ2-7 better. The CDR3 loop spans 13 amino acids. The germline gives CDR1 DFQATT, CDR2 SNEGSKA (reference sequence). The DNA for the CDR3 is TGCAGTGCTAGAGAGGGAAGCTCCTACGAGCAGTACTTC. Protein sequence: CSAREGSSYEQYF.

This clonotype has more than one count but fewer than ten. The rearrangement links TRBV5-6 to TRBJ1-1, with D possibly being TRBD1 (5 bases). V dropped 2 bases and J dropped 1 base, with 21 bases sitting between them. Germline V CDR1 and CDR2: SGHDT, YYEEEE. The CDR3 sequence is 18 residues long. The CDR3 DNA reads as TGTGCCAGCAGCTTCAATTTCGGGGGAGTCTCTGCGAACACTGAAGCTTTCTTT. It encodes CASSFNFGGVSANTEAFF.

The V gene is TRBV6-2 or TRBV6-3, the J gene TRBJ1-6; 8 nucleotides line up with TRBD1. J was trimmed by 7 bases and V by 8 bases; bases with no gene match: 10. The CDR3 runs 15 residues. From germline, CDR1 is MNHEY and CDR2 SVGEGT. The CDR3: CASSRVDRGNSPLHF. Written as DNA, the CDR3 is TGTGCCAGCTCCCGGGTAGACAGGGGAAATTCACCCCTCCACTTT.

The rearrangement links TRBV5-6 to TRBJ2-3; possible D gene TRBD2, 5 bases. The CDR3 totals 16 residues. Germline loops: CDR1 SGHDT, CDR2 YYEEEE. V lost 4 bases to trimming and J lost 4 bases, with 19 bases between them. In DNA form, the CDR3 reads TGTGCCAGCAGCCCGGGGAGCGGACTCGGTGCAGATACGCAGTATTTT. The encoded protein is CASSPGSGLGADTQYF.

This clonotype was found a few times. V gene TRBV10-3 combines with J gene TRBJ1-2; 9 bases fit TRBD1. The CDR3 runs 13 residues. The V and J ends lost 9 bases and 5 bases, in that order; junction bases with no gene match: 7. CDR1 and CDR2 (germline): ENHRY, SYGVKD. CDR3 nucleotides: TGTGCCATACGACAGGGGGAAGGGTATGGCTACACCTTC. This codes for CAIRQGEGYGYTF.

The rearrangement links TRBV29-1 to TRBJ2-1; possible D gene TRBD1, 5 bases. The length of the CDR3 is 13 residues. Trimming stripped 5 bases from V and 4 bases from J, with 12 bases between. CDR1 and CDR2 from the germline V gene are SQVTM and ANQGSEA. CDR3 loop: CSVLLGHYNEQFF. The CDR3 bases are TGCAGCGTTCTTCTTGGACATTACAATGAGCAGTTCTTC.

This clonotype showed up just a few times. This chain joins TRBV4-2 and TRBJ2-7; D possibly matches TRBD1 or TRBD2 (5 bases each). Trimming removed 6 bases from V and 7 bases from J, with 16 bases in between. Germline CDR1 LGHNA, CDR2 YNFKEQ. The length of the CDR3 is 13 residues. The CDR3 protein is CASRSGTVGEQYF. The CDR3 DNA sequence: TGTGCCAGCAGGTCGGGGACGGTTGGTGAGCAGTACTTC.

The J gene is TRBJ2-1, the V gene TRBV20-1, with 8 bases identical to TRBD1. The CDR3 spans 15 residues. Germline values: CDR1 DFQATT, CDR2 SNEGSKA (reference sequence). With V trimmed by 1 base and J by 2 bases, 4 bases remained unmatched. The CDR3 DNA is TGCAGTGCTAGAGCTCGGGACAGGACCTACAATGAGCAGTTCTTC. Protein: CSARARDRTYNEQFF.

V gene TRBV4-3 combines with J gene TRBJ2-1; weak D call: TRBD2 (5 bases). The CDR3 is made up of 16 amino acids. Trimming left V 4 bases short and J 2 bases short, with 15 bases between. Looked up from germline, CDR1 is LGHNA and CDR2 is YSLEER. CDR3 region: CASSLSGEQAYNEQFF. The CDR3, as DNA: TGCGCCAGCAGCCTGTCTGGGGAGCAGGCCTACAATGAGCAGTTCTTC.

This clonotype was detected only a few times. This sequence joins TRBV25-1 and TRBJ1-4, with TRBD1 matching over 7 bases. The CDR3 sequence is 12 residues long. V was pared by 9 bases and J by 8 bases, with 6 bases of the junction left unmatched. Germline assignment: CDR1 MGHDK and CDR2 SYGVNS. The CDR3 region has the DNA TGTGCCAGTAAAGGGACAGAGGAAAAACTGTTTTTT. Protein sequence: CASKGTEEKLFF.

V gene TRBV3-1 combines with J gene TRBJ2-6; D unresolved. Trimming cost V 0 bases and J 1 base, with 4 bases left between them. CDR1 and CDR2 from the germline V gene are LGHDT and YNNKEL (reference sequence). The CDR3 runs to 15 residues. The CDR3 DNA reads TGTGCCAGCAGCCAAGATTTTTCTGGGGCCAACGTCCTGACTTTC. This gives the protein CASSQDFSGANVLTF.

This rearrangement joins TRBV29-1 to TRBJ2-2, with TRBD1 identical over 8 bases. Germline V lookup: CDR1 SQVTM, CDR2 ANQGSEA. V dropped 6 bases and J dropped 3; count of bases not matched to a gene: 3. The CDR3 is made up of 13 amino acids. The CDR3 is CSVRTGHTGELFF. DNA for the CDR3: TGCAGCGTCCGGACAGGGCACACCGGGGAGCTGTTTTTT.

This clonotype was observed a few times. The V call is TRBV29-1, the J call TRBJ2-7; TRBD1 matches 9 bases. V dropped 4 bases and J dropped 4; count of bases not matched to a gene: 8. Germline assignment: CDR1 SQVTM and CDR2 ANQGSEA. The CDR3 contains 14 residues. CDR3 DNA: TGCAGCGTTGGAGGGGGGACAGGGCCGTACGAGCAGTACTTC. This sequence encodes CSVGGGTGPYEQYF.